This TCR beta chain was captured in a study of T cell repertoires in cytomegalovirus infection. Study as a whole: CMV epitopes in the study were HLA-C-restricted (recently identified) and HLA-B-restricted (well studied). Public TCR beta signature analysis indicated the presence of both CMV infection and matching HLA type.

The table lists this clonotype with a few counts. Its antigen is undetermined. Broader study findings: Adding up the frequency of public TCR beta families identified people who carried CMV plus the relevant HLA. What dominated the ex vivo response were HLA-C-restricted CMV-specific TCR beta clonotypes.

TCRdb fed the reads into MiXCR, producing one record per CDR3 protein. The data hold hundreds of thousands of distinct CDR3 sequences, with approximately 29% observed a single time. The sample was cultured CD8+ T cells from PBMCs, taken from culture after CMV antigen stimulation. This TCR came from a human donor in good health (CMV status not recorded). Some clones in this sample may be carry-over from other donors' samples.

The CDR3: CASSSTRGRSDRWSYEQYV. The CDR3 nucleotides are TGTGCCAGCAGTTCGACCAGGGGACGGTCAGATCGTTGGTCCTACGAGCAGTACGTC. This sequence joins TRBV28 and TRBJ2-7; possibly TRBD1 for D (6 bases). This CDR3 has 19 amino acids. V was clipped by 4 bases and J by 1 base, with 26 bases between them. CDR1 MDHEN and CDR2 SYDVKM come from the germline V gene.